Listed below are T cell receptor beta chains from one sample, sequenced in a study of T cells expressing NK-cell markers. TCRdb re-analyzed the 5' RACE reads; it lists each CDR3 protein once, without DNA. The sample table includes roughly 390,000 distinct CDR3 sequences. Specimen: blood T cells: a sorted CD56 or NKG2C T cell subset, CD4+ or CD8+ T cells, or bulk PBMC T cells (not recorded which). Receptors originate from a man aged 18 to 69 in good health. Both conserved end residues are part of each CDR3. Each record gives: V gene, J gene, CDR3 protein.

v_gene: TRBV5-1; j_gene: TRBJ2-1; CDR3aa: CASSLTSGGSNEQFF
v_gene: TRBV6-1; j_gene: TRBJ2-3; CDR3aa: CASSKAEYTDTQYF
v_gene: TRBV2; j_gene: TRBJ2-7; CDR3aa: CARLRARTYEQYF
v_gene: TRBV20-1; j_gene: TRBJ2-5; CDR3aa: CSASGGSSGTQYF
v_gene: TRBV3-1; j_gene: TRBJ2-3; CDR3aa: CASSQALLGPDTQYF
v_gene: TRBV5-4; j_gene: TRBJ2-5; CDR3aa: CASSSPWVETQYF
v_gene: TRBV6-5; j_gene: TRBJ2-6; CDR3aa: CASSYSSGGRVPGANVLTF
v_gene: TRBV24-1; j_gene: TRBJ2-1; CDR3aa: CATSDRGGAGAYNEQFF
v_gene: TRBV7-6; j_gene: TRBJ1-1; CDR3aa: CASSLGSGRGLEAFF
v_gene: TRBV19; j_gene: TRBJ2-4; CDR3aa: CASSIESAGTKNIQYF
v_gene: TRBV9; j_gene: TRBJ1-6; CDR3aa: CASSVGKGSGSPLHF
v_gene: TRBV11-3; j_gene: TRBJ2-1; CDR3aa: CASSVRGARFYEQFF
v_gene: TRBV7-6; j_gene: TRBJ2-1; CDR3aa: CASSPTGGLTNEQFF
v_gene: TRBV20-1; j_gene: TRBJ2-3; CDR3aa: CSASRRGVLPSGDTQYF
v_gene: TRBV4-1; j_gene: TRBJ2-2; CDR3aa: CASSQGGGVSGELFF
v_gene: TRBV15; j_gene: TRBJ1-6; CDR3aa: CATSRDKGFPLHF
v_gene: TRBV29-1; j_gene: TRBJ2-3; CDR3aa: CSVRQGRGSDTQYF
v_gene: TRBV5-1; j_gene: TRBJ1-2; CDR3aa: CASSLEGRGGYGYTF
v_gene: TRBV7-9; j_gene: TRBJ2-1; CDR3aa: CATTGTGGNEQFF
v_gene: TRBV15; j_gene: TRBJ2-7; CDR3aa: CATSTQGFSHEQYF
v_gene: TRBV5-1; j_gene: TRBJ2-6; CDR3aa: CASSLAGAGANVLTF
v_gene: TRBV2; j_gene: TRBJ2-7; CDR3aa: CASSANSGGGYEQYF
v_gene: TRBV29-1; j_gene: TRBJ2-2; CDR3aa: CSVLQGVTGELFF
v_gene: TRBV3-1; j_gene: TRBJ1-2; CDR3aa: CASSLKHGYTF
v_gene: TRBV25-1; j_gene: TRBJ2-1; CDR3aa: CASSELGRGPYNEQFF
v_gene: TRBV4-1; j_gene: TRBJ2-3; CDR3aa: CASSQDPSVRGTPTDTQYF
v_gene: TRBV18; j_gene: TRBJ2-1; CDR3aa: CASSLKPDNEQFF
v_gene: TRBV6-5; j_gene: TRBJ2-7; CDR3aa: CASSRGNEQYF
v_gene: TRBV6-5; j_gene: TRBJ1-5; CDR3aa: CASSTSTEYSNQPQHF
v_gene: TRBV4-2; j_gene: TRBJ1-2; CDR3aa: CASSQPDRYGYTF
v_gene: TRBV20-1; j_gene: TRBJ2-3; CDR3aa: CSATNTGGVLDTQYF
v_gene: TRBV7-7; j_gene: TRBJ2-5; CDR3aa: CASSFGRGSQETQYF
v_gene: TRBV12-3/TRBV12-4; j_gene: TRBJ1-1; CDR3aa: CASGDTGLDTEAFF
v_gene: TRBV9; j_gene: TRBJ2-5; CDR3aa: CASSTPGGGETQYF
v_gene: TRBV20-1; j_gene: TRBJ2-5; CDR3aa: CSARYRVGQETQYF
v_gene: TRBV3-1; j_gene: TRBJ1-2; CDR3aa: CASSPEVGWYGYTF
v_gene: TRBV5-1; j_gene: TRBJ2-5; CDR3aa: CASQEEETQYF
v_gene: TRBV5-1; j_gene: TRBJ2-3; CDR3aa: CASSLFSGGAGTDTQYF
v_gene: TRBV7-9; j_gene: TRBJ1-1; CDR3aa: CASSKWTGTNTEAFF
v_gene: TRBV18; j_gene: TRBJ1-5; CDR3aa: CASSPGLDHPQHF
v_gene: TRBV12-3/TRBV12-4; j_gene: TRBJ2-3; CDR3aa: CASKRGGRQTDTQYF
v_gene: TRBV11-2; j_gene: TRBJ2-6; CDR3aa: CASSSTSSSGANVLTF
v_gene: TRBV9; j_gene: TRBJ1-3; CDR3aa: CASSVSPGSGNTIYF
v_gene: TRBV6-2/TRBV6-3; j_gene: TRBJ1-1; CDR3aa: CASMDGHTNTEAFF
v_gene: TRBV6-5; j_gene: TRBJ1-2; CDR3aa: CATGVNYGYTF
v_gene: TRBV6-1; j_gene: TRBJ2-2; CDR3aa: CATRGRGQGRTGELFF
v_gene: TRBV5-1; j_gene: TRBJ1-3; CDR3aa: CASSLGMGGTSGNTIYF
v_gene: TRBV20-1; j_gene: TRBJ2-7; CDR3aa: CSARRDRGLEQYF
v_gene: TRBV11-2; j_gene: TRBJ2-2; CDR3aa: CASSPARGGGNTGELFF
v_gene: TRBV27; j_gene: TRBJ1-4; CDR3aa: CASRTDREGEKLFF
v_gene: TRBV28; j_gene: TRBJ1-6; CDR3aa: CASSFRGGESPLHF
v_gene: TRBV3-1; j_gene: TRBJ1-1; CDR3aa: CASSLGIPTLNTEAFF